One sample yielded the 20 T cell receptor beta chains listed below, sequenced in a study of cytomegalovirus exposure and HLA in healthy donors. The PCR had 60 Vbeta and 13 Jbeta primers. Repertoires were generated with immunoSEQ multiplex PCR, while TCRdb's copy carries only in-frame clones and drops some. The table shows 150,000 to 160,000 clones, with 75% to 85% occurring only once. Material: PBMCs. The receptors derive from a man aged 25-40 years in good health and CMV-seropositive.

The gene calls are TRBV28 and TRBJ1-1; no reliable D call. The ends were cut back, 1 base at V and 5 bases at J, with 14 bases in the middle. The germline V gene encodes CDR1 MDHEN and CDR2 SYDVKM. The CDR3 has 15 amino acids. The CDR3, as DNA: TGTGCCAGCAGTTTATATCCCCGGAGGAGGACTGAAGCTTTCTTT. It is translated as CASSLYPRRRTEAFF. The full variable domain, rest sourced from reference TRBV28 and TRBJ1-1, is DVKVTQSSRYLVKRTGEKVFLECVQDMDHENMFWYRQDPGLGLRLIYFSYDVKMKEKGDIPEGYSVSREKKERFSLILESASTNQTSMYLCASSLYPRRRTEAFFGQGTRLTVV.

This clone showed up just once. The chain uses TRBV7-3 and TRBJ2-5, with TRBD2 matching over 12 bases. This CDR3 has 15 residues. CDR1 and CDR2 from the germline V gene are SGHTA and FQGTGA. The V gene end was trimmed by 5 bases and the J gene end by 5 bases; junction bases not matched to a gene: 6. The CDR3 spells CASSPHGTSGETQYF. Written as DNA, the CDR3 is TGTGCCAGCAGCCCTCACGGGACTAGCGGGGAGACCCAGTACTTC.

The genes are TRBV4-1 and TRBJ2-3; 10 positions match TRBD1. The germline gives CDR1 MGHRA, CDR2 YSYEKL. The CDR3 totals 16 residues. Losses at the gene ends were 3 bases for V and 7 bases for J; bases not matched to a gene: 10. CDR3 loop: CASSQEAGQGLHTQYF. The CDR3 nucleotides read TGCGCCAGCAGCCAGGAGGCGGGACAGGGGCTCCATACGCAGTATTTT.

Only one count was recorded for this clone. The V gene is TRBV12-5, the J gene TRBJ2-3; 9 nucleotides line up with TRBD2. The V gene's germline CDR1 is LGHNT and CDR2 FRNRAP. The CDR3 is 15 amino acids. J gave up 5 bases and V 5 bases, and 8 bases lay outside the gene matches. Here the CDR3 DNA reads TGTGCTAGTGGTCTGTTTAGCGGGAGAGGAGATACGCAGTATTTT. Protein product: CASGLFSGRGDTQYF.

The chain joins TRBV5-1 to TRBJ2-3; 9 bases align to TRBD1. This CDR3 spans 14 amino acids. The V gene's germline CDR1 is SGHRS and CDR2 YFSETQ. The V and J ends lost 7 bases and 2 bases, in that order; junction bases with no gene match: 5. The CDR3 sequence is CASSGTGLTDTQYF. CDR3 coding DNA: TGCGCCAGCTCGGGGACAGGGCTCACAGATACGCAGTATTTT. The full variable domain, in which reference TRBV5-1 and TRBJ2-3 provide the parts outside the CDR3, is KAGVTQTPRYLIKTRGQQVTLSCSPISGHRSVSWYQQTPGQGLQFLFEYFSETQRNKGNFPGRFSGRQFSNSRSEMNVSTLELGDSALYLCASSGTGLTDTQYFGPGTRLTVL.

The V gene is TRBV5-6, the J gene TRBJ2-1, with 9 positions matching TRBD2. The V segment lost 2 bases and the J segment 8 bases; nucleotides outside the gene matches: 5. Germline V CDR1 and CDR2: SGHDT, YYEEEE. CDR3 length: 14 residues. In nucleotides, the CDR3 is TGTGCCAGCAGCTTAGGCGGGGGGGCGGATGAGCAGTTCTTC. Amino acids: CASSLGGGADEQFF. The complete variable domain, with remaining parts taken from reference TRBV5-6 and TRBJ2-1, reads DAGVTQSPTHLIKTRGQQVTLRCSPKSGHDTVSWYQQALGQGPQFIFQYYEEEERQRGNFPDRFSGHQFPNYSSELNVNALLLGDSALYLCASSLGGGADEQFFGPGTRLTVL.

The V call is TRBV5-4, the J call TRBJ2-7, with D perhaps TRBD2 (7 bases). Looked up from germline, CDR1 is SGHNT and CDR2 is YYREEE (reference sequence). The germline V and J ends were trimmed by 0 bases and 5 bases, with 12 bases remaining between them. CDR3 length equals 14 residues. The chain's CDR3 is CASSLAGGRNEQYF. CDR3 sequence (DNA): TGTGCCAGCAGCTTGGCCGGGGGGCGGAACGAGCAGTACTTC.

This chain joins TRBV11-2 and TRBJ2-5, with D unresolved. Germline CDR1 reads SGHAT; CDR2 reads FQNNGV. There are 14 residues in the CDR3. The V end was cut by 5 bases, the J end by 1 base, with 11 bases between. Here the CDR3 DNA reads TGTGCCAGCAGCCCCTCGGAGTCCCAAGAGACCCAGTACTTC. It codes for CASSPSESQETQYF.

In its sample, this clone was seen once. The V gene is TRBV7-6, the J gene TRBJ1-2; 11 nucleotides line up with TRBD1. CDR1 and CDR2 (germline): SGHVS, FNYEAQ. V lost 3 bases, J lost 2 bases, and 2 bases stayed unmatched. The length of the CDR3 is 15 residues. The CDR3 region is CASSLRTGGNYGYTF. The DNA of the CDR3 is TGTGCCAGCAGCTTGCGGACAGGGGGCAACTATGGCTACACCTTC. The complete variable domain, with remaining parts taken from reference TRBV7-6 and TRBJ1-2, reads GAGVSQSPRYKVTKRGQDVALRCDPISGHVSLYWYRQALGQGPEFLTYFNYEAQQDKSGLPNDRFSAERPEGSISTLTIQRTEQRDSAMYRCASSLRTGGNYGYTFGSGTRLTVV.

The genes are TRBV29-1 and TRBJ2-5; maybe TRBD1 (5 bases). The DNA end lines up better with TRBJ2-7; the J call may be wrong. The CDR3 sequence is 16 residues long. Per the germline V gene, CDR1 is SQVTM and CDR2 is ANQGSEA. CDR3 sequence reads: CSVEVSPPQGSYEQYF. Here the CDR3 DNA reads TGCAGCGTTGAAGTGTCTCCCCCCCAGGGAAGCTACGAGCAGTACTTC.

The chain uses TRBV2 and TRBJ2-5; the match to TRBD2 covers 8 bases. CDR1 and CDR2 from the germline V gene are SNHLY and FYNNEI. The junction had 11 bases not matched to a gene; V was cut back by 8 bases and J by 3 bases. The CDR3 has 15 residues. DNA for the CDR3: TGTGCCAGCTTGGTTCCGTGGCGGGGGGAAGAGACCCAGTACTTC. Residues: CASLVPWRGEETQYF.

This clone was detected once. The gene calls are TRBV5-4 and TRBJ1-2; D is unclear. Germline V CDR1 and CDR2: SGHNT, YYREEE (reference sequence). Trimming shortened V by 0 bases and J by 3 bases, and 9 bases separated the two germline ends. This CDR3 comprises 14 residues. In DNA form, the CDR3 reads TGTGCCAGCAGCTTGGAAATAGAGGACTATGGCTACACCTTC. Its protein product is CASSLEIEDYGYTF.

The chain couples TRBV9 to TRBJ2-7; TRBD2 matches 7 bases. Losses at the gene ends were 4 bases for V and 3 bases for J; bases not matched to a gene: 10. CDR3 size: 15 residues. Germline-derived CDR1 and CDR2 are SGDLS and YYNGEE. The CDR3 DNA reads TGTGCCAGCAGCCCCTCTAGCGGAGGGAGCTACGAGCAGTACTTC. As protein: CASSPSSGGSYEQYF.

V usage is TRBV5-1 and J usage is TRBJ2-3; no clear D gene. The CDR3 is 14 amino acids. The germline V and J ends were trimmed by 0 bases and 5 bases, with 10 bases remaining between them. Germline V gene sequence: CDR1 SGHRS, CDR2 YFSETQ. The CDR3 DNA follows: TGCGCCAGCAGCTTGGGGGCTGAGAGAGATACGCAGTATTTT. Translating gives CASSLGAERDTQYF.

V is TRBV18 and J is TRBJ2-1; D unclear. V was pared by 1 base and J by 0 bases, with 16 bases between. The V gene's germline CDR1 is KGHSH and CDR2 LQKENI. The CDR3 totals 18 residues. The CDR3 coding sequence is TGTGCCAGCTCACCACGTTCCTCAGGTCCCAGCTCCTACAATGAGCAGTTCTTC. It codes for CASSPRSSGPSSYNEQFF.

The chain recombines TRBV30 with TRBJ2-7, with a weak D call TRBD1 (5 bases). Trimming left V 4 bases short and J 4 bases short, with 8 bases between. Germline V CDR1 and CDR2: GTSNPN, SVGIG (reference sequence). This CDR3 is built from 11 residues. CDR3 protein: CAWTQGYEQYF. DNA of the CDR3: TGTGCCTGGACTCAGGGATACGAGCAGTACTTC.

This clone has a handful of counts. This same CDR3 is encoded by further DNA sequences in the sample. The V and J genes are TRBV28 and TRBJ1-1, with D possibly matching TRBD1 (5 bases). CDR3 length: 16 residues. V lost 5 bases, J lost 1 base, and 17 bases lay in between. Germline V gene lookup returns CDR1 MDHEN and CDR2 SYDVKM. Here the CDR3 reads CASSLLQGTGNTEAFF. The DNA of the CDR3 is TGTGCCAGCAGTCTACTCCAGGGTACCGGGAACACTGAAGCTTTCTTT.

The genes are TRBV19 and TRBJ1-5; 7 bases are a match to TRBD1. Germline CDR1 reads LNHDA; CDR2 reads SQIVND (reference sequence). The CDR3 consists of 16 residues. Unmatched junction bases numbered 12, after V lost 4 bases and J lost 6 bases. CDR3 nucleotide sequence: TGTGCCAGTAGTAGGAGCCACAGGGGAGCGGGTCAGCCCCAGCATTTT. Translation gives CASSRSHRGAGQPQHF.

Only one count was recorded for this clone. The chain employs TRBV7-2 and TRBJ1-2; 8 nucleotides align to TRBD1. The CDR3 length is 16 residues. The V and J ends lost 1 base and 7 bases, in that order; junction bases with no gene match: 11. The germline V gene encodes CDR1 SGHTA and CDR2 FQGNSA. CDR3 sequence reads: CASSLERTGKVGGYTF. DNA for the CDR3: TGTGCCAGCAGCTTAGAAAGGACAGGGAAGGTTGGTGGCTACACCTTC.

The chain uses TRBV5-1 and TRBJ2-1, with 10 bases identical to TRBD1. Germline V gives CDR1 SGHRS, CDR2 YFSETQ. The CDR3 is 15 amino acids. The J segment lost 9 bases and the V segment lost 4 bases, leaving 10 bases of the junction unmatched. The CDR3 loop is CASSQADRGVSEQFF. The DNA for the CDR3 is TGCGCCAGCAGCCAAGCGGACAGGGGGGTCAGTGAGCAGTTCTTC.